This TCR beta chain was sequenced for a study of cytomegalovirus exposure and HLA in healthy donors. Study-level findings and limits: Accounts indicate the classifier identified cytomegalovirus status with strong specificity and sensitivity.

Germline lookup yields CDR1 MGHRA and CDR2 YSYEKL. The V end was cut by 3 bases, the J end by 4 bases, with 17 bases between. This CDR3 spans 16 amino acids. Concerning this clone itself: Its specificity is not known.

Some clones are missing from TCRdb's copy, which holds only in-frame ones; the method was immunoSEQ multiplex PCR. This table holds 100,000 to 150,000 clones, around 89% found once. The chain joins TRBV4-1 to TRBJ2-3, with D possibly TRBD1 on 5 matching bases. The clonotype comes from a man between 18 and 35 years old in good health and CMV-seronegative. Sequenced material: PBMCs. The DNA for the CDR3 is TGCGCCAGCAGCCAGGCCCGGTTGGGCAGGGCAGATACGCAGTATTTT. Its protein is CASSQARLGRADTQYF.